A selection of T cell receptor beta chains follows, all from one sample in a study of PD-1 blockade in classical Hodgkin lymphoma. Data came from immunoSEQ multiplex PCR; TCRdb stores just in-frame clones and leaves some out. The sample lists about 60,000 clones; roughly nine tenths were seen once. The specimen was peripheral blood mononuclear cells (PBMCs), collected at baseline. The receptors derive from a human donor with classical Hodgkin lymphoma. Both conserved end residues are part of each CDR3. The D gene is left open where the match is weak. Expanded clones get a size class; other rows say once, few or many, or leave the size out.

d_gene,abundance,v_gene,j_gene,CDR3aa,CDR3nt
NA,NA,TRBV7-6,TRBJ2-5,CASSFVFGKETQYF,TGTGCCAGCAGCTTCGTGTTTGGAAAAGAGACCCAGTACTTC
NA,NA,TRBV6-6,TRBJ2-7,CASSSIYEQYF,TGTGCCAGCAGTTCCATCTACGAGCAGTACTTC
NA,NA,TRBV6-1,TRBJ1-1,CASSEVHWGEEAFF,TGTGCCAGCAGTGAAGTCCATTGGGGGGAGGAAGCTTTCTTT
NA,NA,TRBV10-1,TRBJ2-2,CASRETVNTGELFF,TGCGCCAGCAGGGAGACTGTAAACACCGGGGAGCTGTTTTTT
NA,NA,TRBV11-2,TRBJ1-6,CASSPGQKLMASYNSPLHF,TGTGCCAGCAGCCCAGGACAGAAACTCATGGCCTCCTATAATTCACCCCTCCACTTT
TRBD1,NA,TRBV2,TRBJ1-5,CASTSRGGNQPQHF,TGTGCCAGCACTTCCAGGGGGGGCAATCAGCCCCAGCATTTT
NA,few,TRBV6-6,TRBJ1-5,CASSYAAEPQHF,TGTGCCAGCAGTTACGCTGCGGAGCCCCAGCATTTT
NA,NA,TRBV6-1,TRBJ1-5,CASSEDFYSNQPQHF,TGTGCCAGCAGTGAAGACTTCTATAGCAATCAGCCCCAGCATTTT
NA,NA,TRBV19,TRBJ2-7,CASSIIWEAPDEQYF,TGTGCCAGTAGTATTATCTGGGAAGCCCCGGACGAGCAGTACTTC
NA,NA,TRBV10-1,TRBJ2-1,CASSVRSDNEQFF,TGCGCCAGCAGTGTTCGATCCGACAATGAGCAGTTCTTC
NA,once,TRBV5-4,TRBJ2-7,CASSPEGEFYEQYF,TGTGCCAGCAGCCCCGAGGGGGAATTCTACGAGCAGTACTTC
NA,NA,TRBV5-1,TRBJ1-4,CASSNDNLGHKLFF,TGCGCCAGCAGCAACGACAACTTGGGGCACAAACTGTTTTTT
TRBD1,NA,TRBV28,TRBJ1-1,CASSSTGENTEAFF,TGTGCCAGCAGTTCGACAGGGGAGAACACTGAAGCTTTCTTT
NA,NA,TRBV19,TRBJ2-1,CASSIIFGTYNEQFF,TGTGCCAGTAGTATAATTTTTGGGACCTACAATGAGCAGTTCTTC
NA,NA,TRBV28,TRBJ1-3,CASSLTLGLSGNTIYF,TGTGCCAGCAGTTTAACTTTGGGCCTCTCTGGAAACACCATATATTTT
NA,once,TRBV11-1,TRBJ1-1,CASSLGMNTEAFF,TGTGCCAGCAGCTTAGGGATGAACACTGAAGCTTTCTTT
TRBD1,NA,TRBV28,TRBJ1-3,CASSPETGGNTIYF,TGTGCCAGCAGCCCAGAGACAGGGGGAAACACCATATATTTT
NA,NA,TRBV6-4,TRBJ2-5,CASSDFEQGEAQETQYF,TGTGCCAGCAGTGATTTTGAACAGGGAGAGGCACAAGAGACCCAGTACTTC
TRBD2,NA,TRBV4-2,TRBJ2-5,CASSPRTSGGQETQYF,TGTGCCAGCAGCCCCCGGACTAGCGGGGGGCAAGAGACCCAGTACTTC
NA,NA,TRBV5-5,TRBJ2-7,CASSPTTGSSKEQYF,TGTGCCAGCAGTCCTACGACAGGCAGCAGTAAGGAGCAGTACTTC
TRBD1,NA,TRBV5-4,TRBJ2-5,CASSLGQGARETQYF,TGTGCCAGCAGCTTGGGACAGGGGGCCCGAGAGACCCAGTACTTC
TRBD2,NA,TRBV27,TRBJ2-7,CASSFVASGRTHYEQYF,TGTGCCAGCAGTTTTGTGGCTAGCGGGAGGACCCACTACGAGCAGTACTTC